The sequence of this T cell receptor beta chain was determined in a study of a mutant IDH1 vaccine in newly diagnosed glioma. Background on the study: Weeks 35 and 47 hosted visits V12 and V13, respectively.

Germline CDR1 is SSHAT and CDR2 is FNYEAQ (reference sequence). The length of the CDR3 is 22 residues. Time point defined: week 47, end of study. The investigators gave 300 ug of mutant IDH1 20-mer peptide in each vaccine dose, together with topical imiquimod. Study outcomes and limitations: More than 80% of patients showed vaccine-induced immune responses across multiple MHC alleles.

Measured with immunoSEQ multiplex PCR; TCRdb has only the in-frame clones, and not every one. The table includes tens of thousands of clones, 70% to 90% detected once. Turning to this clone: Its specificity is not known. The junction does not match germline at one end; this may be a read error.

This material consisted of PBMCs, taken from a glioma patient whose treatment included an IDH1 peptide vaccine. The receptor was isolated from a man between 35 and 55 years old with glioma. The chain uses TRBV7-7 and TRBJ1-1, with 9 bases that match TRBD1. The chain's CDR3 is CASSLVQIGQGLSSNRNTEAFF. The CDR3, as DNA: TGTGCTAGCAGCTTAGTCCAGATTGGACAGGGGTTGTCTTCAAATCGGAACACTGAAGCTTTCTTT.